The TCR beta chain under discussion was sequenced for a study of Graves' ophthalmopathy and Graves' hyperthyroidism. The V gene's germline CDR1 is MGHDK and CDR2 SYGVNS. The V end lost 7 bases, the J end lost 6 bases, and 16 bases lay between the germline ends. This CDR3 has 13 amino acids. The study amplified TCR beta CDR3 regions using RNA transcripts. A first-round RT-PCR used HTBI primers, followed by a second-round multiplex PCR. Using its own MiXCR run on the multiplex PCR reads, TCRdb lists one record per CDR3 protein. Of about 500,000 distinct CDR3 sequences listed, approximately 35% are singletons. Included hyperthyroidism patients were aged 18 to 65 and newly diagnosed (under 2 months' duration).

The material sequenced was peripheral blood or thyroid tissue (not recorded which). This receptor was obtained from an adult man with Graves' hyperthyroidism. The V gene is TRBV25-1, the J gene TRBJ2-7; tentatively, D is TRBD2 (5 bases). CDR3: CASNPGRTGEQYF. CDR3 nucleotide sequence: TGTGCCAGCAACCCCGGACGGACTGGCGAGCAGTACTTC.